This TCR beta chain originates from a study of blood T cell repertoires in COVID-19. Overall study context: Samples taken during acute and convalescent COVID-19 were collected in the United States, Italy and Spain.

The method was immunoSEQ multiplex PCR; TCRdb's version includes in-frame clones alone and lacks a portion of them. The data contain about 87,000 clones, 75% to 90% of them singletons. CDR1 and CDR2 (germline): LGHDT, YNNKEL (reference sequence). The CDR3 extends over 14 amino acids. Trimming pared 3 bases from V and 0 bases from J, leaving 8 bases between. The rearrangement links TRBV3-1 (or the pseudogene TRBV3-2) to TRBJ1-1; D is unresolved. The TCR was taken from a woman of 80 years or more with active or convalescent COVID-19. Sample: peripheral blood. The CDR3 nucleotides read TGTGCCAGCAGCCACGGCGGCGTGAACACTGAAGCTTTCTTT. This codes for CASSHGGVNTEAFF.